The subject of this entry is one T cell receptor (beta chain). The antigen is undetermined. This sample is part of a study of shared clonotypes between healthy human individuals. Overall study findings and caveats: On the whole, naive subsets had larger estimated richness than memory subsets had.

CDR3 size: 16 residues. Germline CDR1 reads MDHEN; CDR2 reads SYDVKM. The ends were cut back, 4 bases at V and 5 bases at J, with 18 bases in the middle. TCRdb keeps only in-frame clones here, not all; method: immunoSEQ multiplex PCR. This table has approximately 2,000,000 clones, 80% to 95% appearing once. Each of the donors was a healthy adult who was HIV-negative and had not had a recent acute infection or vaccination. The V and J genes are TRBV28 and TRBJ2-1; D remains unclear. What was sequenced was naive CD4+ T cells from PBMCs. As for subset: CD45RA+ positively selected. This TCR derives from a man aged 18 to 29 in good health. Some clones in this sample may be carry-over from other donors' samples. CDR3 DNA sequence: TGTGCCAGCAGTTCGGGCCCCAGCCCCCCCCACAATGAGCAGTTCTTC. It is translated as CASSSGPSPPHNEQFF.